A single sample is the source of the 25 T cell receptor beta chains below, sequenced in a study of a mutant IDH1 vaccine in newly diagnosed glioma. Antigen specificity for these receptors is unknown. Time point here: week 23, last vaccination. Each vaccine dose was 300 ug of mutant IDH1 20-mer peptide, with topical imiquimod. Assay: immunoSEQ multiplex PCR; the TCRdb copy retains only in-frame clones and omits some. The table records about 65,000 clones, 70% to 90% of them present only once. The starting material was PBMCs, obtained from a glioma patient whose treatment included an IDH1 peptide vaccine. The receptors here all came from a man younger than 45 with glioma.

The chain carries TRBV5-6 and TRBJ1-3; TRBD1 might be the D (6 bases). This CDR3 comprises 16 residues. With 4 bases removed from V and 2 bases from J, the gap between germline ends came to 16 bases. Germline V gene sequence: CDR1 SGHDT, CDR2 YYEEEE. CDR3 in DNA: TGTGCCAGCAGCCAGGCAACAGGGTGGGCTGGAAACACCATATATTTT. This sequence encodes CASSQATGWAGNTIYF.

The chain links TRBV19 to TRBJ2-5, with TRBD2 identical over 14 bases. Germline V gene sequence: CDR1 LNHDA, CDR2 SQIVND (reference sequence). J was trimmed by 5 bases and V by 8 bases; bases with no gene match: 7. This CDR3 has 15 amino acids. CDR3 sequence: CASRTSGGIEETQYF. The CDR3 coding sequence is TGTGCCAGTCGGACTAGCGGGGGGATCGAGGAGACCCAGTACTTC.

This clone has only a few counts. The CDR3 coding sequence is TGTGCCAGCAGCGGTACAGGGGGGAGCAATCAGCCCCAGCATTTT. It translates to CASSGTGGSNQPQHF. The chain couples TRBV2 to TRBJ1-5; TRBD1 matches at 8 bases. The CDR3 has 15 amino acids. In germline, CDR1 is SNHLY, CDR2 FYNNEI. V lost 6 bases and J lost 1; bases outside the gene matches: 5.

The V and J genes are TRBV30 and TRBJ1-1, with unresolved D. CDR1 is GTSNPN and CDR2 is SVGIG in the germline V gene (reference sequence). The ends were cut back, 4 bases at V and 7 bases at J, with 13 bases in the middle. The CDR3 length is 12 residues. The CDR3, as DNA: TGTGCCTGGACCCCAAGGTATGGTGAAGCTTTCTTT. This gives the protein CAWTPRYGEAFF.

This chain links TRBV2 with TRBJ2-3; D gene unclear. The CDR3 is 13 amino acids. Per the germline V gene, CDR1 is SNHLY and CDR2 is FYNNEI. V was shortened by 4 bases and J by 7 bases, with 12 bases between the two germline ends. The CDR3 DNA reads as TGTGCCAGCAGTGGAGACACTTTCTATACGCAGTATTTT. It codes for CASSGDTFYTQYF.

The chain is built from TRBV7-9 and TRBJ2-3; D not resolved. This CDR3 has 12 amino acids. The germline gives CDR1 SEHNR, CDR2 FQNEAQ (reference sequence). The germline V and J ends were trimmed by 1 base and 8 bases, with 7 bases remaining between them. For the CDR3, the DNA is TGTGCCAGCAGCTTAGACAGTTTTACGCAGTATTTT. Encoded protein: CASSLDSFTQYF.

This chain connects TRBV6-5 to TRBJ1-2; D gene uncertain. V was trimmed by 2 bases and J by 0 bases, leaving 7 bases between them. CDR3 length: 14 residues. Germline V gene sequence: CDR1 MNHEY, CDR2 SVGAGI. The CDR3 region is CASSYRSSNYGYTF. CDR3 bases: TGTGCCAGCAGTTACAGGAGCTCTAACTATGGCTACACCTTC.

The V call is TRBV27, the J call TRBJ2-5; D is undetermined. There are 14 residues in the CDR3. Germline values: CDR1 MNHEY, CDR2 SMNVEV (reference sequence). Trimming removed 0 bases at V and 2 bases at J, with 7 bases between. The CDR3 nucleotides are TGTGCCAGCAGTTTATCGTGGCAGCAAGAGACCCAGTACTTC. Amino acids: CASSLSWQQETQYF.

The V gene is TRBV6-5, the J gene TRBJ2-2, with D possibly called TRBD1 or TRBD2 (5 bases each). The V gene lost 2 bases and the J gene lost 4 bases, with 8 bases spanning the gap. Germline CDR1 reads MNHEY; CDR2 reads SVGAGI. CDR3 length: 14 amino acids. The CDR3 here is CASSYVRGTGELFF. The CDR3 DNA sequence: TGTGCCAGCAGTTACGTGAGGGGCACCGGGGAGCTGTTTTTT.

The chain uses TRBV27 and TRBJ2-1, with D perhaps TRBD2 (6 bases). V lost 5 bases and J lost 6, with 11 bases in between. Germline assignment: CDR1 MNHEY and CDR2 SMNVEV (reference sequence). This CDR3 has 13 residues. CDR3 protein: CASSPMGGNEQFF. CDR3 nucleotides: TGTGCCAGCAGTCCTATGGGGGGCAATGAGCAGTTCTTC.

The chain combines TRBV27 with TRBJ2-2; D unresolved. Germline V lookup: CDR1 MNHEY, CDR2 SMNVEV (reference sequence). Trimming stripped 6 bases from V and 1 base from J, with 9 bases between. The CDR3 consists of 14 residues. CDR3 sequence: CASSLNWNTGELFF. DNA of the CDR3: TGTGCCAGCAGCCTAAACTGGAACACCGGGGAGCTGTTTTTT.

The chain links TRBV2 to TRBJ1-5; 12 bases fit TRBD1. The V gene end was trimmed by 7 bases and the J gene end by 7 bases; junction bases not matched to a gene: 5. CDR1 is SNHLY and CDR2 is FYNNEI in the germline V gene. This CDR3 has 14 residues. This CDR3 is CASNPGQGAQPQHF. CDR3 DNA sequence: TGTGCCAGCAATCCGGGACAGGGGGCGCAGCCCCAGCATTTT.

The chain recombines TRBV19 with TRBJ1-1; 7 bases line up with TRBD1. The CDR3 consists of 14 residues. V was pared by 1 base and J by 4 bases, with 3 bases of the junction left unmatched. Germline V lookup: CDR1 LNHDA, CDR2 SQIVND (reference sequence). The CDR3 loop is CASSIVPGGTEAFF. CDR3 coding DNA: TGTGCCAGTAGTATAGTTCCAGGGGGCACTGAAGCTTTCTTT.

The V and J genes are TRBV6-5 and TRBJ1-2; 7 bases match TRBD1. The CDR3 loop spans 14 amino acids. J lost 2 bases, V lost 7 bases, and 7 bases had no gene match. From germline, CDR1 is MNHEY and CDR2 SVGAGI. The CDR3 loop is CASKLPTGNYGYTF. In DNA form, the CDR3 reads TGTGCCAGCAAACTCCCGACAGGGAACTATGGCTACACCTTC.

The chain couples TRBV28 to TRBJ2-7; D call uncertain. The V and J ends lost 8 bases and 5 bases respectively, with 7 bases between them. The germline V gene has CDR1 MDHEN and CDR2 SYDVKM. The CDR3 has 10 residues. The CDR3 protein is CASGLNEQYF. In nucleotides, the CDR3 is TGTGCCAGCGGGCTGAACGAGCAGTACTTC.

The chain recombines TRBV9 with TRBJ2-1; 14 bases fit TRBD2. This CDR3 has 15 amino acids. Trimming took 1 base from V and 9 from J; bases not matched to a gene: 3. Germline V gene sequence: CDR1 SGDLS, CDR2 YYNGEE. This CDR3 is CASSVQGLAGGEQFF. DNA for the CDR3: TGTGCCAGCAGCGTACAAGGACTAGCGGGGGGTGAGCAGTTCTTC.

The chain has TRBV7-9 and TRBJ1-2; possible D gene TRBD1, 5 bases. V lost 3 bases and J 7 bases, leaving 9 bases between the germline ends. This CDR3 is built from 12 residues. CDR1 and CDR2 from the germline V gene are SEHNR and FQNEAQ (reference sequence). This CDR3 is CASSLGVAGYTF. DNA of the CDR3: TGTGCCAGCAGCTTGGGGGTTGCTGGCTACACCTTC.

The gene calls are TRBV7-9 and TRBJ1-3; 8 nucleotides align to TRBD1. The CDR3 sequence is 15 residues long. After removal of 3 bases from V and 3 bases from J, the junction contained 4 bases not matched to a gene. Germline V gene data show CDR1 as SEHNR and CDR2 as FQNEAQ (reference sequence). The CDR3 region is CASSFTGTGGNTIYF. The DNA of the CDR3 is TGTGCCAGCAGCTTCACCGGGACAGGTGGAAACACCATATATTTT.

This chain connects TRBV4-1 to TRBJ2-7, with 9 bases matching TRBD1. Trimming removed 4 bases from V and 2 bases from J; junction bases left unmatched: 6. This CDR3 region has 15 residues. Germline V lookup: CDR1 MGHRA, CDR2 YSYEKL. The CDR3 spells CASSPRDRDTYEQYF. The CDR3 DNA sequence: TGCGCCAGCAGCCCTCGGGACAGGGATACCTACGAGCAGTACTTC.

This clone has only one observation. CDR3 protein: CASSPSQGNYGYTF. CDR3 DNA: TGTGCCAGCTCACCCTCACAGGGCAACTATGGCTACACCTTC. V and J are TRBV18 and TRBJ1-2; D is perhaps TRBD1 (6 bases). This CDR3 has 14 residues. The ends were cut back, 3 bases at V and 2 bases at J, with 10 bases in the middle. Germline assignment: CDR1 KGHSH and CDR2 LQKENI.

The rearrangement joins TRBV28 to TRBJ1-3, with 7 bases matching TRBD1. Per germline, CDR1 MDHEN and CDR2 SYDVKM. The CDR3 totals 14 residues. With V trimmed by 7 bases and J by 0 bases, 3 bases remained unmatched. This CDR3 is CASTTGSSGNTIYF. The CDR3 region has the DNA TGTGCCAGCACGACAGGGAGCTCTGGAAACACCATATATTTT.

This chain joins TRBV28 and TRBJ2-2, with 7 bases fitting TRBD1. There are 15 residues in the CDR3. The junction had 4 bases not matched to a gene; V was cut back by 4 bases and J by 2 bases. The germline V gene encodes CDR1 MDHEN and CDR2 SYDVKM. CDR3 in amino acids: CASSYQGVNTGELFF. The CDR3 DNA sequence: TGTGCCAGCAGTTATCAGGGGGTTAACACCGGGGAGCTGTTTTTT. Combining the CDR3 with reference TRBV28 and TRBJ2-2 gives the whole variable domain DVKVTQSSRYLVKRTGEKVFLECVQDMDHENMFWYRQDPGLGLRLIYFSYDVKMKEKGDIPEGYSVSREKKERFSLILESASTNQTSMYLCASSYQGVNTGELFFGEGSRLTVL.

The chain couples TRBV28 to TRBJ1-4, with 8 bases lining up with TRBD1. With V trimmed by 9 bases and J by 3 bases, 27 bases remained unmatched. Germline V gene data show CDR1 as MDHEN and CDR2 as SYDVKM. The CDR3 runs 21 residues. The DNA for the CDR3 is TGTGCCAGTCGGACCCTGCACGCCAGGGGGCGACTCTCGAAGGCTAATGAAAAACTGTTTTTT. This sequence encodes CASRTLHARGRLSKANEKLFF.

CDR3 bases: TGCGCCAGCAGCCCCACAGTCCGGGAGACATACAAGCAGCCCCAGCATTTT. The encoded protein is CASSPTVRETYKQPQHF. The gene calls are TRBV4-1 and TRBJ1-5, with no clear D. Trimming cost V 4 bases and J 7 bases, with 23 bases left between them. Per germline, CDR1 MGHRA and CDR2 YSYEKL. The CDR3 spans 17 residues.

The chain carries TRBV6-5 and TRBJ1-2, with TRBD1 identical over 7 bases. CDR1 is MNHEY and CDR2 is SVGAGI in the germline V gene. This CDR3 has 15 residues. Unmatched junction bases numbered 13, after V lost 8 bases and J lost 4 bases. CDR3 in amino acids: CASRPRGGTAYGYTF. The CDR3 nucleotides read TGTGCCAGCCGCCCGAGGGGCGGGACAGCCTATGGCTACACCTTC.